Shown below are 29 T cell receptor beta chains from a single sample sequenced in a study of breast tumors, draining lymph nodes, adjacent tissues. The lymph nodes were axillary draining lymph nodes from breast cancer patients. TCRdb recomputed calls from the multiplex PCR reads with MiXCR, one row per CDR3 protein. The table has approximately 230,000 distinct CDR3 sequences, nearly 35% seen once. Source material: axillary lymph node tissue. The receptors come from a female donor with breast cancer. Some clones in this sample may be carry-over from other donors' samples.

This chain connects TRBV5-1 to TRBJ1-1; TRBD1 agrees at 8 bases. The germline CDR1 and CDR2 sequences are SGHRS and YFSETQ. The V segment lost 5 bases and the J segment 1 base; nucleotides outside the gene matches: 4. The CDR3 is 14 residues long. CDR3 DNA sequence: TGCGCCAGCAGTTACGGACAGGGGAACACTGAAGCTTTCTTT. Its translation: CASSYGQGNTEAFF.

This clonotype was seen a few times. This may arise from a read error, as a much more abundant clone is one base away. The CDR3 DNA reads as TGTGCCAGCAGCCAAGGGGCAGGGTTCTACGAGCAGTCCTTC. This gives the protein CASSQGAGFYEQSF. The genes are TRBV14 and TRBJ2-7; D is perhaps TRBD1 (5 bases). Germline CDR1 and CDR2: SGHDN and FVKESK. This CDR3 spans 14 amino acids.

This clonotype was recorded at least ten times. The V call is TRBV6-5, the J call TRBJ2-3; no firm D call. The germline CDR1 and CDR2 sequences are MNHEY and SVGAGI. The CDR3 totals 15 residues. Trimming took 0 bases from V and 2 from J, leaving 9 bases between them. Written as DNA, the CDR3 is TGTGCCAGCAGTTACTCGATGCTCAACACAGATACGCAGTATTTT. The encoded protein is CASSYSMLNTDTQYF.

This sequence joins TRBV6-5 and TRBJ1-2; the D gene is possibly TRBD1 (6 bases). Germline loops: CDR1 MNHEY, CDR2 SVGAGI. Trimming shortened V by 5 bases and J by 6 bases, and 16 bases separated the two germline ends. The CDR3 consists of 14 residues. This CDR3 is CASSQRTAWDGYTF. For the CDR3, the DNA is TGTGCCAGCAGTCAAAGGACAGCCTGGGATGGCTACACCTTC.

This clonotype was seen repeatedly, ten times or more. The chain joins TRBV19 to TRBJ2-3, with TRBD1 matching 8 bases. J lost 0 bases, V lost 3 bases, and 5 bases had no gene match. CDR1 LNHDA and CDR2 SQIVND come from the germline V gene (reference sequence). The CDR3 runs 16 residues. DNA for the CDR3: TGTGCCAGTAGTATTGGGACAGGACGTAGCACAGATACGCAGTATTTT. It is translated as CASSIGTGRSTDTQYF.

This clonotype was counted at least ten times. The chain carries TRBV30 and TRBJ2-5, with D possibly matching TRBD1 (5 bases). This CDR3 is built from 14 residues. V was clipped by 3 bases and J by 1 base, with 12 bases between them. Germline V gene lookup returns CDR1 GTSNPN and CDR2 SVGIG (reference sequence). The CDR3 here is CAWSSDTFQETQYF. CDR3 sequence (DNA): TGTGCCTGGAGCTCGGACACCTTCCAAGAGACCCAGTACTTC.

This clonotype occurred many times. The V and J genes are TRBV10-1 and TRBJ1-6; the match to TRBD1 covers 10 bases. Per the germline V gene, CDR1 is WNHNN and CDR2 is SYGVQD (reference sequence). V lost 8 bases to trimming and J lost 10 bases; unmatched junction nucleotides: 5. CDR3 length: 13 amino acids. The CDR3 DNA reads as TGCGCCAGCGGGGGGACAGGGGTGTCACCCCTCCACTTT. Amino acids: CASGGTGVSPLHF.

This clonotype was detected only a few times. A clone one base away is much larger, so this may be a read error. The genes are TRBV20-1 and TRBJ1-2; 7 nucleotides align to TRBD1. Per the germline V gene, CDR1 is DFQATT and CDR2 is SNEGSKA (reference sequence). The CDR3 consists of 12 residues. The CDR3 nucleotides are TGCAGTGCCCAGGACAGGAGCTATGGCTCCACCTTC. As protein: CSAQDRSYGSTF.

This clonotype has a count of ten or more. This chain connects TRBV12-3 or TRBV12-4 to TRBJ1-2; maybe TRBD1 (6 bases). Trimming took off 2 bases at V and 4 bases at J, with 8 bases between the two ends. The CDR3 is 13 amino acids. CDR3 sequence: CASSLKGVYGYTF. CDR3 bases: TGTGCCAGCAGTTTAAAGGGGGTCTATGGCTACACCTTC.

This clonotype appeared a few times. The CDR3 DNA follows: TGTGCCAGCAGCTTAGCTGGTACTCCGTTCTTC. Translating gives CASSLAGTPFF. V is TRBV11-3 and J is TRBJ2-1; D is ambiguous. This CDR3 comprises 11 residues. V lost 1 base and J lost 15, with 10 bases in between. Looked up from germline, CDR1 is SGHNT and CDR2 is YENEEA.

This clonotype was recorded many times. CDR3 in DNA: TGTGCCAGCAGTCGAGCGGGGGGGACCAATGAGCAGTTCTTC. Translation: CASSRAGGTNEQFF. The chain is built from TRBV7-9 and TRBJ2-1, with TRBD2 matching 10 bases. The V segment lost 6 bases and the J segment 6 bases; nucleotides outside the gene matches: 5. This CDR3 comprises 14 residues. Germline V gene sequence: CDR1 SEHNR, CDR2 FQNEAQ (reference sequence).

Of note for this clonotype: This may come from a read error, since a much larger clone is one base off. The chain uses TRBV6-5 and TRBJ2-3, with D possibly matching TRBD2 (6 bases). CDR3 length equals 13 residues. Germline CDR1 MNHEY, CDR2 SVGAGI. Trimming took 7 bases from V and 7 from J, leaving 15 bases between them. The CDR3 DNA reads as TGTGCCAGCACGGGGGACGGTGGGAATACGCAGTATTTT. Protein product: CASTGDGGNTQYF.

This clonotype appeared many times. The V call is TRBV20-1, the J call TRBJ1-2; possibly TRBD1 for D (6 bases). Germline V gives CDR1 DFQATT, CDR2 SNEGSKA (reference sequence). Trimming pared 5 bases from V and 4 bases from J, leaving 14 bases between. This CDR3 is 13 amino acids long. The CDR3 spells CSAEQGGIYGYTF. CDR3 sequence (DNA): TGCAGTGCTGAACAGGGAGGGATCTATGGCTACACCTTC.

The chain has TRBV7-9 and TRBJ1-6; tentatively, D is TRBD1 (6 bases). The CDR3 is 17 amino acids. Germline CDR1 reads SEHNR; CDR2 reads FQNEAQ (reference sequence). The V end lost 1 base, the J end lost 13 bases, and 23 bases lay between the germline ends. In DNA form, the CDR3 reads TGTGCCAGCAGCTTAGACCGGTCAGGTCCCCAGGGGTTGCCCCTCCACTTT. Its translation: CASSLDRSGPQGLPLHF.

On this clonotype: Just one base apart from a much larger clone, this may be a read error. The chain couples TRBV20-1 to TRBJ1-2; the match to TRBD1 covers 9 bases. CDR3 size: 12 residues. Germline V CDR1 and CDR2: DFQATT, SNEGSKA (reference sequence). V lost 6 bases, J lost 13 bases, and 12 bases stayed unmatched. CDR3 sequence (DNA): TGCAGTGCCCGGACAGGGGACTATGACTCCACCTTC. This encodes CSARTGDYDSTF.

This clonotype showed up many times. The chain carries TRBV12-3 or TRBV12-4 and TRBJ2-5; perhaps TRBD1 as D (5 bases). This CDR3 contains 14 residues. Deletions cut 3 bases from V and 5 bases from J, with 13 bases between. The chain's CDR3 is CASSFSGAQETQYF. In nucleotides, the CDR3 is TGTGCCAGCAGTTTTTCTGGGGCCCAGGAGACCCAGTACTTC.

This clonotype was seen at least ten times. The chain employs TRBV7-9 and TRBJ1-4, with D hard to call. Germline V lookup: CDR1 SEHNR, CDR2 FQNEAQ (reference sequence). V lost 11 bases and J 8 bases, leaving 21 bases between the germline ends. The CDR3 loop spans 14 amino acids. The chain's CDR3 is CASKPGRPSEKLFF. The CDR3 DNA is TGTGCCTCCAAACCGGGGAGGCCGTCGGAAAAACTGTTTTTT.

CDR3 loop: CASRNPGRGYGYTF. CDR3 DNA sequence: TGTGCCAGCAGGAACCCGGGACGGGGCTATGGCTACACCTTC. The rearrangement links TRBV6-6 to TRBJ1-2; weak D call: TRBD1 (5 bases). V was cut by 6 bases and J by 4 bases, with 15 bases left in between. Looked up from germline, CDR1 is MNHNY and CDR2 is SVGAGI (reference sequence). The CDR3 runs to 14 residues.

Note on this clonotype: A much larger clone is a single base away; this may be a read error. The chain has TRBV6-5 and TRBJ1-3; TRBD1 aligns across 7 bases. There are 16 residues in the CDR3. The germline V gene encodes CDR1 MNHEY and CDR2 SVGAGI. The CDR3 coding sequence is TGTGCCAGCAGTTTTACCGGGACAGACTCTGGAAACACCGTATATTTT. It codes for CASSFTGTDSGNTVYF.

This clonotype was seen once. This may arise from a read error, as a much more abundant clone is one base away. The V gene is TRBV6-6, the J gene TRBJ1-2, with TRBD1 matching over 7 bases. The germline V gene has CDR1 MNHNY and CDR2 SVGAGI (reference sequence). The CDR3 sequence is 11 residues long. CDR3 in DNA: TGTGCCGGCAGGGAGGGACAGGGCTACACCTTC. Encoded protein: CAGREGQGYTF.

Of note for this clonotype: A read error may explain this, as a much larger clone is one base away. CDR3 region: CASSQGEPNTGELFF. The CDR3 nucleotides are TGTGCCAGCAGCCAGGGGGAACCGAACACCGGGGAGCTGTTTTTT. The rearrangement links TRBV5-4 to TRBJ2-2; 7 positions match TRBD1. V lost 4 bases to trimming and J lost 0 bases; unmatched junction nucleotides: 3. CDR1 SGHNT and CDR2 YYREEE come from the germline V gene (reference sequence). The CDR3 spans 15 residues. Full variable domain (outside the CDR3, taken from reference TRBV5-4 and TRBJ2-2): ETGVTQSPTHLIKTRGQQVTLRCSSQSGHNTVSWYQQALGQGPQFIFQYYREEENGRGNFPPRFSGLQFPNYSSELNVNALELDDSALYLCASSQGEPNTGELFFGEGSRLTVL.

The DNA of the CDR3 is TGTGCCAGCGCGAGGGGGGAGGGACTAGCGGGCCCCTACGAGCAGTACTTC. Translating gives CASARGEGLAGPYEQYF. This sequence joins TRBV9 and TRBJ2-7, with 12 bases lining up with TRBD2. Germline values: CDR1 SGDLS, CDR2 YYNGEE. V trimming: 7 bases; J trimming: 2 bases; junction bases outside the gene matches: 13. The CDR3 is made up of 17 amino acids.

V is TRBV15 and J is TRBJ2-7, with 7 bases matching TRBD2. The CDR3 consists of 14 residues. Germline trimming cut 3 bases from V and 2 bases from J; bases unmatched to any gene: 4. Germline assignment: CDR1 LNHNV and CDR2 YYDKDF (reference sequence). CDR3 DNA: TGTGCCACCAGCAGGACCGGGACTACCTACGAGCAGTACTTC. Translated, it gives CATSRTGTTYEQYF.

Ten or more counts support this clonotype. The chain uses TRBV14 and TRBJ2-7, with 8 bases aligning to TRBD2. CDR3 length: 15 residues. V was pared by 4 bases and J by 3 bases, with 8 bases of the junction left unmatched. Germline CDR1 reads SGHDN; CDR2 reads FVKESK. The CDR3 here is CASSRTSGLNYEQYF. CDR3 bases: TGTGCCAGCAGCCGAACTAGCGGCCTAAACTACGAGCAGTACTTC.

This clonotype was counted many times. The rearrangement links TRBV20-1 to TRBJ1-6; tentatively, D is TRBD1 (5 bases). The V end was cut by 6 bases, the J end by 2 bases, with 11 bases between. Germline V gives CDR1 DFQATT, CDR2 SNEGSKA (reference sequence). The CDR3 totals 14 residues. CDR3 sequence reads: CSATRDPYNSPLHF. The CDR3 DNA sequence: TGCAGTGCCACCCGGGACCCCTATAATTCACCCCTCCACTTT.

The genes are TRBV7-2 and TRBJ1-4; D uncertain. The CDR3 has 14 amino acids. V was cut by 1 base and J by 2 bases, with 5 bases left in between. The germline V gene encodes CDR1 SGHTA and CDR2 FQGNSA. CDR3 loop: CASSLGWTNEKLFF. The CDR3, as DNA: TGTGCCAGCAGCTTAGGATGGACTAATGAAAAACTGTTTTTT.

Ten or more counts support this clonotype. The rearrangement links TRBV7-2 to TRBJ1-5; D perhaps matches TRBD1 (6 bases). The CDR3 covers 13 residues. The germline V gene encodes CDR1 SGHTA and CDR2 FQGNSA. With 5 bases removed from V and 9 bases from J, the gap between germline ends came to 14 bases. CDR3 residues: CASSTDYRAPQHF. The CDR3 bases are TGTGCCAGCAGCACAGACTACAGGGCGCCCCAGCATTTT.

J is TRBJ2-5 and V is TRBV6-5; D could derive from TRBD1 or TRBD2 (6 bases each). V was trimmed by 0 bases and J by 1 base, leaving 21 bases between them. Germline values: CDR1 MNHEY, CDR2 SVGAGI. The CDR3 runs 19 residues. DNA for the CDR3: TGTGCCAGCAGTTACTCGAGCTTCGGGGGCGCTCCACCCCAAGAGACCCAGTACTTC. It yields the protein CASSYSSFGGAPPQETQYF.

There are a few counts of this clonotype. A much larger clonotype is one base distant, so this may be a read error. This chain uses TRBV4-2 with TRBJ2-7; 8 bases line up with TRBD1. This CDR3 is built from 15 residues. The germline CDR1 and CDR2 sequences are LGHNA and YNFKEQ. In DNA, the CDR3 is TGTGTCAGCAGCCAAGACCCCCAGGGGGCTGGAGAGCAGTACTTC. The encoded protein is CVSSQDPQGAGEQYF.